This T cell receptor beta chain originates from a study of blood T cell repertoires in COVID-19. Study overall: The study drew acute and convalescent COVID-19 samples from the United States, Italy and Spain. PBMCs, B-cell-depleted T cells, or T cells provided the cDNA or gDNA that made up the material.

Under the authors' procedure: By means of reference gene primer amplification, nucleated cell counts were estimated. The protocol was immunoSEQ multiplex PCR, while the TCRdb copy is restricted to in-frame clones and leaves out a portion. The DNA was the basis for D and trimming; V, J and clone size are from that table. The repertoire holds 55,000 to 80,000 clones, 74% seen once, with about 30% in the top ten. The TCR comes from a woman of 80 years or more with acute or convalescent COVID-19. The sample consisted of peripheral blood.

Here the CDR3 reads CASSSAGPAASYEQYF. The CDR3 nucleotides read TGTGCCAGCAGCTCGGCGGGACCGGCGGCCTCCTACGAGCAGTACTTC. The genes are TRBV5-4 and TRBJ2-7; tentative D call: TRBD2 (6 bases). V was shortened by 3 bases and J by 0 bases, with 16 bases between the two germline ends. Germline V gene data show CDR1 as SGHNT and CDR2 as YYREEE (reference sequence). CDR3 length: 16 amino acids.